The 3 T cell receptor beta chains reported below all come from one sample, sequenced in a study of cytotoxic CD8 clonotypes in ibrutinib-treated CLL. Sequenced by immunoSEQ multiplex PCR; TCRdb stores in-frame clones only, minus some. The sample consists of roughly 50,000 clones, around three fifths of them appearing once. The material sequenced was PBMCs, taken after 24 months of ibrutinib treatment. These receptors were collected from a human donor with chronic lymphocytic leukemia.

This chain uses TRBV6-5 with TRBJ1-6, with D possibly TRBD1 on 6 matching bases. V lost 5 bases and J 9 bases, leaving 17 bases between the germline ends. CDR1 and CDR2 from the germline V gene are MNHEY and SVGAGI. The CDR3 is 15 amino acids. The CDR3 sequence: CASSPFQGTISPLHF. The CDR3 DNA is TGTGCCAGCAGTCCTTTTCAGGGGACTATTTCACCCCTCCACTTT.

This sequence joins TRBV25-1 and TRBJ2-3; 12 bases align to TRBD2. The CDR3 has 15 residues. Germline values: CDR1 MGHDK, CDR2 SYGVNS. V lost 2 bases and J lost 5; bases outside the gene matches: 2. The CDR3 coding sequence is TGTGCCAGCAGTGAACTAGCGGGGGGGCTAGATACGCAGTATTTT. Protein product: CASSELAGGLDTQYF.

This chain connects TRBV7-9 to TRBJ2-7; D unresolved. The CDR3 covers 13 residues. Trimming cost V 1 base and J 3 bases, with 7 bases left between them. Germline loops: CDR1 SEHNR, CDR2 FQNEAQ (reference sequence). The CDR3 is CASSLVWSYEQYF. CDR3 DNA: TGTGCCAGCAGCTTAGTATGGAGCTACGAGCAGTACTTC.